These 24 T cell receptor beta chains share one sample of origin, sequenced in a study of T-cell memory formation after mild COVID-19. TCRdb re-analysed the 5' RACE reads in MiXCR, keeping a single row per CDR3 protein. Of around 340,000 distinct CDR3 sequences listed, around a sixth are singletons. Sequencing input: PBMCs or a T cell subset sorted from them (not recorded which). Receptor source: a man aged 18 to 30 who had mild COVID-19 (a few samples of this study predate the infection). Cell type and time point are not known.

The chain's CDR3 is CSAARLNTEAFF. CDR3 bases: TGCAGCGCCGCTCGGCTGAACACTGAAGCTTTCTTT. The chain employs TRBV29-1 and TRBJ1-1, with D uncertain. Trimming pared 7 bases from V and 0 bases from J, leaving 9 bases between. This CDR3 spans 12 amino acids. Germline CDR1 SQVTM, CDR2 ANQGSEA.

There are a few counts of this clonotype. The chain carries TRBV9 and TRBJ2-2, with TRBD1 identical over 9 bases. This CDR3 comprises 14 residues. Looked up from germline, CDR1 is SGDLS and CDR2 is YYNGEE. Trimming cost V 5 bases and J 5 bases; bases outside gene matches: 4. As DNA, the CDR3 is TGTGCCAGCAGGGAAGACAGGGGGACCGGGGAGCTGTTTTTT. Its translation: CASREDRGTGELFF.

This clonotype appeared a few times. V and J are TRBV20-1 and TRBJ1-5; possible D gene TRBD1, 5 bases. The V end lost 6 bases, the J end lost 2 bases, and 14 bases lay between the germline ends. There are 14 residues in the CDR3. CDR1 is DFQATT and CDR2 is SNEGSKA in the germline V gene (reference sequence). The CDR3 coding sequence is TGCAGTGCCAAGGAGGGAGGGGGCAATCAGCCCCAGCATTTT. Its protein product is CSAKEGGGNQPQHF.

The table lists this clonotype with many counts. V gene TRBV7-2 combines with J gene TRBJ2-1; 8 bases agree with TRBD2. Unmatched junction bases numbered 5, after V lost 3 bases and J lost 7 bases. CDR3 size: 14 residues. Germline CDR1 and CDR2: SGHTA and FQGNSA. CDR3 DNA sequence: TGTGCCAGCAGCTTTTGGGCGGGGGGAAATGAGCAGTTCTTC. Protein sequence: CASSFWAGGNEQFF.

The chain has TRBV15 and TRBJ2-7, with a weak D call TRBD1 (9 bases). V was clipped by 0 bases and J by 9 bases, with 15 bases between them. Germline CDR1 is LNHNV and CDR2 is YYDKDF (reference sequence). The CDR3 is 14 residues long. CDR3 protein: CATSREGTGTRQYV. The CDR3 nucleotides read TGTGCCACCAGCAGAGAAGGGACAGGGACTAGGCAGTACGTC.

Only a few counts were recorded for this clonotype. This CDR3 reads CASSGVSYEQYF. The CDR3 DNA is TGTGCCAGCAGTGGGGTATCCTACGAGCAGTACTTC. The V call is TRBV6-2 or TRBV6-3, the J call TRBJ2-7; D remains ambiguous. The V and J ends lost 5 bases and 1 base respectively, with 6 bases between them. The CDR3 length is 12 residues. CDR1 is MNHEY and CDR2 is SVGEGT in the germline V gene.

The CDR3 nucleotides are TGTGCCAGCAGCTTACAGGGGCCCGTTGGGGGTGAAGCTTTCTTT. Its protein product is CASSLQGPVGGEAFF. The chain combines TRBV7-9 with TRBJ1-1; TRBD1 might be the D (6 bases). The CDR3 contains 15 residues. Germline V CDR1 and CDR2: SEHNR, FQNEAQ (reference sequence). V was clipped by 2 bases and J by 7 bases, with 17 bases between them.

This clonotype was counted ten times or more. The junction shows a germline mismatch at one end, possibly a read error. CDR3 loop: CASSRGGQFDEQFF. The DNA for the CDR3 is TGTGCTAGCAGTCGGGGGGGTCAGTTTGATGAGCAGTTCTTC. This chain connects TRBV7-7 to TRBJ2-1, with 8 bases lining up with TRBD2. This CDR3 is 14 amino acids long. Per germline, CDR1 SSHAT and CDR2 FNYEAQ (reference sequence). Filled out from reference TRBV7-7 and TRBJ2-1, the complete variable domain reads GAGVSQSPRYKVTKRGQDVTLRCDPISSHATLYWYQQALGQGPEFLTYFNYEAQPDKSGLPSDRFSAERPEGSISTLTIQRTEQRDSAMYRCASSRGGQFDEQFFGPGTRLTVL.

The rearrangement uses TRBV6-2 or TRBV6-3 and TRBJ1-5; 8 bases align to TRBD1. J lost 5 bases, V lost 5 bases, and 8 bases had no gene match. CDR1 MNHEY and CDR2 SVGEGT come from the germline V gene. The CDR3 loop spans 15 amino acids. The CDR3, as DNA: TGTGCCAGCAGTGAATCAGGGGGCGCCGATCAGCCCCAGCATTTT. Translation gives CASSESGGADQPQHF.

This clonotype was found many times. The chain recombines TRBV7-2 with TRBJ2-7; 9 nucleotides agree with TRBD2. V dropped 5 bases and J dropped 0; count of bases not matched to a gene: 2. The CDR3 is 14 residues long. Germline V gene sequence: CDR1 SGHTA, CDR2 FQGNSA. The CDR3 DNA sequence: TGTGCCAGCAGCCAACTAGCGGGCTCCTACGAGCAGTACTTC. Its translation: CASSQLAGSYEQYF.

The chain links TRBV20-1 to TRBJ2-7; D possibly corresponds to TRBD2 (5 bases). This CDR3 spans 14 amino acids. Germline CDR1 reads DFQATT; CDR2 reads SNEGSKA (reference sequence). The ends were cut back, 6 bases at V and 0 bases at J, with 15 bases in the middle. DNA for the CDR3: TGCAGTGCATCGGACGCCGCGGGCTCCTACGAGCAGTACTTC. Translation gives CSASDAAGSYEQYF.

This clonotype was detected only a few times. V gene TRBV7-9 combines with J gene TRBJ1-2; TRBD1 matches 9 bases. Germline CDR1 SEHNR, CDR2 FQNEAQ (reference sequence). This CDR3 contains 18 residues. V was clipped by 5 bases and J by 6 bases; unmatched bases: 19. The CDR3 DNA reads as TGTGCCAGCAGCCGACCGGGCGGTGGGGGACAGGGCATGAATGGCTACACCTTC. Amino acid sequence: CASSRPGGGGQGMNGYTF.

This chain connects TRBV11-2 to TRBJ2-1, with 8 bases that match TRBD2. CDR1 is SGHAT and CDR2 is FQNNGV in the germline V gene. The length of the CDR3 is 17 residues. V shed 1 base and J 3 bases; nucleotides not matched to a gene: 8. CDR3 nucleotide sequence: TGTGCCAGCAGCTTAGGGGGCGAGCGGGGGCACTACAATGAGCAGTTCTTC. Translation gives CASSLGGERGHYNEQFF.

This clonotype was recorded a few times. This chain uses TRBV7-3 with TRBJ2-3; 10 bases line up with TRBD2. CDR3 length: 15 amino acids. After removal of 5 bases from V and 5 bases from J, the junction contained 7 bases not matched to a gene. Per the germline V gene, CDR1 is SGHTA and CDR2 is FQGTGA. The CDR3 spells CASSAAGGKLDTQYF. In DNA form, the CDR3 reads TGTGCCAGCAGCGCAGCGGGGGGGAAATTAGATACGCAGTATTTT.

The CDR3 loop reads CASSLGRQGALGYTF. The CDR3 nucleotides read TGTGCCAGCAGCTTAGGGAGACAGGGGGCGCTGGGCTACACCTTC. The rearrangement links TRBV7-8 to TRBJ1-2; the match to TRBD1 covers 10 bases. The CDR3 totals 15 residues. After removal of 1 base from V and 8 bases from J, the junction contained 7 bases not matched to a gene. Germline lookup yields CDR1 SGHVS and CDR2 FQNEAQ.

This clonotype was seen more than once but under ten times. This sequence joins TRBV20-1 and TRBJ2-5; D is unclear. The CDR3 totals 13 residues. Germline CDR1 is DFQATT and CDR2 is SNEGSKA (reference sequence). V was shortened by 3 bases and J by 1 base, with 9 bases between the two germline ends. CDR3 sequence: CSARQSLQETQYF. DNA for the CDR3: TGCAGTGCTAGGCAGTCCCTCCAAGAGACCCAGTACTTC.

This clonotype has more than one count but fewer than ten. The chain links TRBV11-2 to TRBJ1-1; no firm D call. Germline V CDR1 and CDR2: SGHAT, FQNNGV. The CDR3 is made up of 13 amino acids. V was shortened by 5 bases and J by 2 bases, with 9 bases between the two germline ends. CDR3 nucleotides: TGTGCCAGCAGCGTCGCTATAAACACTGAAGCTTTCTTT. It encodes CASSVAINTEAFF.

This chain links TRBV5-1 with TRBJ2-1; 8 bases are shared with TRBD2. CDR3 size: 15 residues. Per germline, CDR1 SGHRS and CDR2 YFSETQ. The V gene end was trimmed by 4 bases and the J gene end by 8 bases; junction bases not matched to a gene: 11. The CDR3 region has the DNA TGCGCCAGCAGCCCCGGGGGGGCCACGGTGTATGAGCAGTTCTTC. This codes for CASSPGGATVYEQFF.

This rearrangement joins TRBV7-9 to TRBJ1-2; D might be TRBD1 (6 bases). Trimming pared 6 bases from V and 7 bases from J, leaving 21 bases between. Germline CDR1 and CDR2: SEHNR and FQNEAQ (reference sequence). The CDR3 consists of 15 residues. As DNA, the CDR3 is TGTGCCAGCAGACCTTACACAGGGCAGGCGGCTGGCTACACCTTC. It translates to CASRPYTGQAAGYTF.

The table lists this clonotype with a few counts. CDR3 protein: CASSDYDRFYEQYF. In DNA, the CDR3 is TGTGCCAGCAGTGACTATGACAGGTTCTACGAGCAGTACTTC. The gene calls are TRBV6-4 and TRBJ2-7, with D tentatively TRBD1 (6 bases). CDR3 length: 14 amino acids. Germline-derived CDR1 and CDR2 are MRHNA and SNTAGT. Trimming pared 1 base from V and 3 bases from J, leaving 10 bases between.

V usage is TRBV6-5 and J usage is TRBJ2-2; D gene ambiguous. This CDR3 has 11 amino acids. CDR1 and CDR2 (germline): MNHEY, SVGAGI. Trimming cost V 2 bases and J 15 bases, with 10 bases left between them. The chain's CDR3 is CASSYGPRVFF. The CDR3 DNA reads TGTGCCAGCAGTTACGGTCCAAGGGTGTTTTTT.

This clonotype was detected a few times. The rearrangement uses TRBV12-3 or TRBV12-4 and TRBJ2-2; D remains ambiguous. V was cut by 4 bases and J by 1 base, with 4 bases left in between. This CDR3 is 13 amino acids long. The CDR3 reads CASSYGNTGELFF. The CDR3 DNA is TGTGCCAGCAGTTACGGGAACACCGGGGAGCTGTTTTTT.

The V call is TRBV19, the J call TRBJ2-4, with TRBD2 matching over 9 bases. The V gene end was trimmed by 4 bases and the J gene end by 2 bases; junction bases not matched to a gene: 6. CDR1 and CDR2 from the germline V gene are LNHDA and SQIVND (reference sequence). The CDR3 length is 16 residues. The CDR3, as DNA: TGTGCCAGTAGTAGAGGGACTAGCATGCCCAAAAACATTCAGTACTTC. As protein: CASSRGTSMPKNIQYF.

CDR3 nucleotide sequence: TGTGCCAGCAGTGAGAGTCTAGCGGGGAGCTCCTACAATGAGCAGTTCTTC. Amino acids: CASSESLAGSSYNEQFF. This sequence joins TRBV2 and TRBJ2-1; 9 nucleotides align to TRBD2. The trim removed 3 bases at V and 0 bases at J, leaving 6 bases unmatched. The CDR3 extends over 17 amino acids. Germline CDR1 is SNHLY and CDR2 is FYNNEI.